Given below is one T cell receptor beta chain in context. No antigen is known for it. This entry comes from a study of T cell responses to AZD1222 COVID-19 vaccine. V was clipped by 4 bases and J by 4 bases, with 6 bases between them. This CDR3 has 12 amino acids. CDR1 and CDR2 (germline): SGHDT, YYEEEE. The table came from immunoSEQ multiplex PCR; TCRdb's copy has only in-frame clones and leaves some out. The sample comprises more than 140,000 clones, 85% to 95% of which are singletons, and around 1% rests with the top ten. Overall study results and limits: Vaccine-associated CD4 TCRs ranged over spike, dominating at 160-218 and 743-854.

The input for sequencing was peripheral blood, taken on day 0 of MenACWY control vaccination. The TCR was taken from an adult in good health. The chain couples TRBV5-6 to TRBJ1-3; TRBD1 is a possible D gene (5 bases). The CDR3 DNA follows: TGTGCCAGCAGCCGACAGGGAAACACCATATATTTT. As protein: CASSRQGNTIYF.